This T cell receptor beta chain emerged from a study of T cells after yellow fever vaccination. Study-wide results and limits: FACS-sorted repertoires might harbor abundant contaminating clonotypes from the bulk population.

The table lists this clonotype with many counts. Its antigen is currently unknown. In germline, CDR1 is LGHDT, CDR2 YNNKEL (reference sequence). V was clipped by 2 bases and J by 11 bases; unmatched bases: 4. The CDR3 sequence is 13 residues long. A single record per CDR3 protein comes from TCRdb applying MiXCR to the 5' RACE reads. Here the sample spans 150,000 or so distinct CDR3 sequences, 5% to 8% being singletons. This chain connects TRBV3-1 to TRBJ2-1; 9 bases align to TRBD2. The clonotype was recovered from a young man who received the YFV17D yellow fever vaccine. The specimen was CD4+ T cells sorted from PBMCs, collected 10 days after the yellow fever booster vaccination. The CDR3 DNA is TGTGCCAGCAGCCAATCGGGACTAGCCAAGCAGTTCTTC. Protein sequence: CASSQSGLAKQFF.